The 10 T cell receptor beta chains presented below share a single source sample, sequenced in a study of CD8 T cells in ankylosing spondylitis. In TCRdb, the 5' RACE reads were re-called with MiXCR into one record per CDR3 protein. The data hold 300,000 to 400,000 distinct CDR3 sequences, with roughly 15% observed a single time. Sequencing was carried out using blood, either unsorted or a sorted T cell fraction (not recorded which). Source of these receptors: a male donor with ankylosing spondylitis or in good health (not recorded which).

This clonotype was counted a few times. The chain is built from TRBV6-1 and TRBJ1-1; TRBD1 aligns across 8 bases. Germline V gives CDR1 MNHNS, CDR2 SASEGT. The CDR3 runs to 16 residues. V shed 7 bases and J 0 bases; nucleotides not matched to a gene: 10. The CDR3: CASTARTGWMNTEAFF. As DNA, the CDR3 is TGTGCCAGCACCGCACGGACAGGGTGGATGAACACTGAAGCTTTCTTT.

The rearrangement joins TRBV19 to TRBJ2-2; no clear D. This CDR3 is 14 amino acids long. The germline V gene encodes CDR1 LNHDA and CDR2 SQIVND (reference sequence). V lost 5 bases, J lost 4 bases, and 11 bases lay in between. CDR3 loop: CASSYVGGTGELFF. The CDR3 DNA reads TGTGCCAGTAGTTACGTCGGTGGCACCGGGGAGCTGTTTTTT.

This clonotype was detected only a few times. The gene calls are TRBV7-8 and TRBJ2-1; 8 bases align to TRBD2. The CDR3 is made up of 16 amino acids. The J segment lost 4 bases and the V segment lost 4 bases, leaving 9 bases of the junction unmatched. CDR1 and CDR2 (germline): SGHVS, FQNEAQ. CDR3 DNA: TGTGCCAGCAGCTCTTCACCGGCGGGAGGATACAATGAGCAGTTCTTC. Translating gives CASSSSPAGGYNEQFF.

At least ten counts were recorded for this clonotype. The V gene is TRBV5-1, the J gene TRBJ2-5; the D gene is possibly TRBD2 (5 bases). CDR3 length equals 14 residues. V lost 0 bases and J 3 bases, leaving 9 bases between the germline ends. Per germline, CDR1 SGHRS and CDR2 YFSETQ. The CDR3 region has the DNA TGCGCCAGCAGCTTGGCTAGCCCAAAAGAGACCCAGTACTTC. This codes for CASSLASPKETQYF.

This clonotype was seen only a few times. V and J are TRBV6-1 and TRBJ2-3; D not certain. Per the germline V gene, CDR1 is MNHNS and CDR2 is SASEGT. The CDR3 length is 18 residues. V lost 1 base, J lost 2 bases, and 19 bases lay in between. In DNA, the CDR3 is TGTGCCAGCAGTGAAGGTAGACGGTCGGGTCGTGCCACAGATACGCAGTATTTT. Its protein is CASSEGRRSGRATDTQYF.

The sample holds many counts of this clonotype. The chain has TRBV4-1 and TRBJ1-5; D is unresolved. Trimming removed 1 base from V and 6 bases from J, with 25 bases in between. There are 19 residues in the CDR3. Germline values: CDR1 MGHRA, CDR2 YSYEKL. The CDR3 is CASSQVRLGLKGIGQPQHF. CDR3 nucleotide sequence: TGCGCCAGCAGCCAAGTCAGGTTGGGCCTAAAAGGGATTGGTCAGCCCCAGCATTTT.

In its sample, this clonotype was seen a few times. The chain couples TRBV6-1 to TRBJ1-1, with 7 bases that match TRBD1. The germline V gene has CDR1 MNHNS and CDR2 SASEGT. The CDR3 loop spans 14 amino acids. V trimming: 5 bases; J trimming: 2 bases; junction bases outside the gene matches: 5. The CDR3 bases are TGTGCCAGCAGTCGGGGACAGATTAACACTGAAGCTTTCTTT. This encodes CASSRGQINTEAFF.

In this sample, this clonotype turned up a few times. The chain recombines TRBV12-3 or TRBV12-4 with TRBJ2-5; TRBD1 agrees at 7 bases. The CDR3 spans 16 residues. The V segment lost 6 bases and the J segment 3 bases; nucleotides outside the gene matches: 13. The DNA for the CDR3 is TGTGCCAGCAGCCCTACGCTGCTCGGGACAGAAGAGACCCAGTACTTC. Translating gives CASSPTLLGTEETQYF.

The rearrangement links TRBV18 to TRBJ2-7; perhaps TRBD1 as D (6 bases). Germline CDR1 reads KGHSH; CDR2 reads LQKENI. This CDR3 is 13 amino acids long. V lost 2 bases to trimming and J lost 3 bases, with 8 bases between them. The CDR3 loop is CASSPVGGYEQYF. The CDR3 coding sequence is TGTGCCAGCTCACCAGTAGGGGGCTACGAGCAGTACTTC. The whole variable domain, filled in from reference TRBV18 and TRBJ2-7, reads NAGVMQNPRHLVRRRGQEARLRCSPMKGHSHVYWYRQLPEEGLKFMVYLQKENIIDESGMPKERFSAEFPKEGPSILRIQQVVRGDSAAYFCASSPVGGYEQYFGPGTRLTVT.

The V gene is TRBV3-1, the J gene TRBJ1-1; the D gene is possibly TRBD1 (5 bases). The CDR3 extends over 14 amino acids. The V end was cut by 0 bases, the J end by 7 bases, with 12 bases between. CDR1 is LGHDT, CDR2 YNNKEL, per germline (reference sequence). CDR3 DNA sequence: TGTGCCAGCAGCCAAGATCGGCAGGGCCATGAAGCTTTCTTT. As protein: CASSQDRQGHEAFF.